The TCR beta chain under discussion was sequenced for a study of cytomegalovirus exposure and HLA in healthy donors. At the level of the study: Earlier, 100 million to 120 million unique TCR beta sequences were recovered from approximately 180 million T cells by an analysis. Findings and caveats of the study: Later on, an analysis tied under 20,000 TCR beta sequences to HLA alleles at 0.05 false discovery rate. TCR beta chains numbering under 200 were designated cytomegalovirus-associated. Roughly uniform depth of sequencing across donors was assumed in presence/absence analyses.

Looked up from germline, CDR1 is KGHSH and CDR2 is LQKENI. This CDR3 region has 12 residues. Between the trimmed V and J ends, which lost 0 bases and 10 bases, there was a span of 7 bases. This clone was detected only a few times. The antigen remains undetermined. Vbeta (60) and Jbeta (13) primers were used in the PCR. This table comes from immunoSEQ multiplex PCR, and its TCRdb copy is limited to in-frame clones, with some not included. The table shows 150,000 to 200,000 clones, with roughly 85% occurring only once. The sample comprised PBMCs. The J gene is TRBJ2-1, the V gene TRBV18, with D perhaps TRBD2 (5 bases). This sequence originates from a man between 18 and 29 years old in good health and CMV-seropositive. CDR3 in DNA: TGTGCCAGCTCACCACCGTCGGGGGAGCAGTTCTTC. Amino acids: CASSPPSGEQFF.